This TCR beta chain stems from a study of CD8 T cells in Susac syndrome. TCR beta from blood CD8+ and CD4+ T cells was sequenced. The study used treatment-naive patients who had stable or active relapsing-remitting disease as multiple sclerosis controls. TEMRA cells were FACS-enriched, while CD8+ and CD4+ T cells were negatively isolated. The germline V gene encodes CDR1 DFQATT and CDR2 SNEGSKA (reference sequence). Trimming cost V 6 bases and J 8 bases, with 31 bases left between them. The CDR3 length is 17 residues. Reverse transcription of about 0.5 to 1 ug RNA used random hexamers. immunoSEQ multiplex PCR amplified TCR beta CDR3 across 54 Vbeta, 13 Jbeta. TCRdb reprocessed the immunoSEQ multiplex PCR reads via MiXCR and lists one record per CDR3 protein. The sample records 250,000 to 300,000 distinct CDR3 sequences, approximately 91% being singletons.

The chain recombines TRBV20-1 with TRBJ1-2; D is ambiguous. The sequencing sample was made of CD8+ T cells from PBMCs. This sequence was found in a human donor with multiple sclerosis. CDR3 nucleotide sequence: TGCAGTGCACCCGCCACGGATGGACGGCTCTCAGCGGGGGGCTACACCTTC. Protein product: CSAPATDGRLSAGGYTF.